This is a list of T cell receptor beta chains from one sample in a study of cytomegalovirus exposure and HLA in healthy donors. Here immunoSEQ multiplex PCR was the method, and the copy in TCRdb shows in-frame clones only, minus some. The sample holds around 130,000 clones, around 80% seen once. Sequenced: PBMCs. The receptors stem from a man aged 30-40 years in good health and CMV-seronegative. Both conserved end residues are part of each CDR3. The D gene is left open where the match is weak. The size field is filled for only some rows; it gives once, few, many or a size class.

J gene | V gene | D gene | clone size | CDR3 DNA | CDR3 protein
TRBJ2-1 | TRBV15 | NA | once | TGTGCCACCAGCAGACAGGATAGGCCAGCCTACAATGAGCAGTTCTTC | CATSRQDRPAYNEQFF
TRBJ2-3 | TRBV15 | TRBD2 | once | TGTGCCACCAGCAGGGCTAGCGGGGGGGCAGATACGCAGTATTTT | CATSRASGGADTQYF
TRBJ2-1 | TRBV27 | TRBD2 | NA | TGTGCCAGCAGACTAGCGGGAGGGCAGAGTGAGCAGTTCTTC | CASRLAGGQSEQFF
TRBJ2-3 | TRBV19 | NA | NA | TGTGCCAGTAGTCTCCAGGGGTACCCAGATACGCAGTATTTT | CASSLQGYPDTQYF
TRBJ1-1 | TRBV4-3 | NA | many | TGCGCCAGCAGCCAAGACCGGAACACTGAAGCTTTCTTT | CASSQDRNTEAFF
TRBJ2-7 | TRBV5-1 | NA | few | TGCGCCAGCACCTATTCGGAAGCCAGGGTTGGCTCCGAGCAGTACTTC | CASTYSEARVGSEQYF
TRBJ1-5 | TRBV28 | NA | NA | TGTGCCAGCAGCAAGCAGGGAGGTTGGCAGCCCCAGCATTTT | CASSKQGGWQPQHF
TRBJ2-2 | TRBV4-2 | TRBD2 | NA | TGTGCCAGCACCCCTATAGCGGGAGGGGCCGGGGAGCTGTTTTTT | CASTPIAGGAGELFF
TRBJ1-5 | TRBV6-5 | TRBD1 | few | TGTGCCAGCAGCACTACCGGGACAGGCAATCAGCCCCAGCATTTT | CASSTTGTGNQPQHF
TRBJ1-5 | TRBV2 | TRBD1 | NA | TGTGCCAGCAGAGAGGGGGCTTTTGGGCCCCAGCATTTT | CASREGAFGPQHF
TRBJ2-3 | TRBV5-8 | TRBD2 | NA | TGTGCCAGCAGCGCCAGCGGGAGTGGCCCCGATACGCAGTATTTT | CASSASGSGPDTQYF
TRBJ2-2 | TRBV7-2 | TRBD1 | NA | TGTGCCAGCAGCCTGGACAGGGGAGCCGGGGAGCTGTTTTTT | CASSLDRGAGELFF
TRBJ1-1 | TRBV29-1 | NA | NA | TGCAGCGTACTCCGGGGGGCGAATGAAGCTTTCTTT | CSVLRGANEAFF